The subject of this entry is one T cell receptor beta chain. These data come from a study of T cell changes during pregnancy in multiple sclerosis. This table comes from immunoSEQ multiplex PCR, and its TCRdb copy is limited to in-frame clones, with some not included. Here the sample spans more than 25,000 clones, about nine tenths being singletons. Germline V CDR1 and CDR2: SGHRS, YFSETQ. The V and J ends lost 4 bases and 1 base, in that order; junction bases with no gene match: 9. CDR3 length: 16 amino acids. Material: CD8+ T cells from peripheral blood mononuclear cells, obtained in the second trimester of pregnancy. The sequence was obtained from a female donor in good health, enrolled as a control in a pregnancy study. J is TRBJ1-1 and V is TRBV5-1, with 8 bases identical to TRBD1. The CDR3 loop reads CASSDGPDRANTEAFF. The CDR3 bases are TGCGCCAGCAGCGACGGACCGGACAGGGCGAACACTGAAGCTTTCTTT.